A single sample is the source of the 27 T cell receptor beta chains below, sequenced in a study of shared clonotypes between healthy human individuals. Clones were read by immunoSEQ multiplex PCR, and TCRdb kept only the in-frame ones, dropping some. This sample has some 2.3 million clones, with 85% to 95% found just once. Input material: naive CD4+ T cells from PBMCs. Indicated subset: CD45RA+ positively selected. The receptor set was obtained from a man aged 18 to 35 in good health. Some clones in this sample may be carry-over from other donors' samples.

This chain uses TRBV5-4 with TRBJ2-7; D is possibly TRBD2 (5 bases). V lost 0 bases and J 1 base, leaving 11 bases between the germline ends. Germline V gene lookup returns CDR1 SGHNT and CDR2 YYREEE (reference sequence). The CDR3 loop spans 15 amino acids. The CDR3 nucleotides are TGTGCCAGCAGCTTGGGTAGCGTTAATTCCTACGAGCAGTACTTC. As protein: CASSLGSVNSYEQYF. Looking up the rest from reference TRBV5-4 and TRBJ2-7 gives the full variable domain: ETGVTQSPTHLIKTRGQQVTLRCSSQSGHNTVSWYQQALGQGPQFIFQYYREEENGRGNFPPRFSGLQFPNYSSELNVNALELDDSALYLCASSLGSVNSYEQYFGPGTRLTVT.

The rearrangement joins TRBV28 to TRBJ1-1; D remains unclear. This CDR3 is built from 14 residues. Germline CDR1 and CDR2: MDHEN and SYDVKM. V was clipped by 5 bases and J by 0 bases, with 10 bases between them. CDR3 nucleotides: TGTGCCAGCAGTCAGTACTCAGTGAACACTGAAGCTTTCTTT. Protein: CASSQYSVNTEAFF. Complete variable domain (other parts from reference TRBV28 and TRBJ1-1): DVKVTQSSRYLVKRTGEKVFLECVQDMDHENMFWYRQDPGLGLRLIYFSYDVKMKEKGDIPEGYSVSREKKERFSLILESASTNQTSMYLCASSQYSVNTEAFFGQGTRLTVV.

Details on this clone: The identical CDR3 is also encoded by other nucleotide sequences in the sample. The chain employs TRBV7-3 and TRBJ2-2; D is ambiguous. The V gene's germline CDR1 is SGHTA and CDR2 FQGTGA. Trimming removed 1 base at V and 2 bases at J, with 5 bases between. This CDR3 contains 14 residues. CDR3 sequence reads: CASSLNLNTGELFF. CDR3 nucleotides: TGTGCCAGCAGCTTAAACCTAAACACCGGGGAGCTGTTTTTT.

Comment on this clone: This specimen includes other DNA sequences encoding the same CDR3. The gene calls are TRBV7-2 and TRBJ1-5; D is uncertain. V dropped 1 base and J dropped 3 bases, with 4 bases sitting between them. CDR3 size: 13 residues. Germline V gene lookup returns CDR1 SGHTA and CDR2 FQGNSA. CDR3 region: CASSLGANQPQHF. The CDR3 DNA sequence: TGTGCCAGCAGCTTAGGGGCCAATCAGCCCCAGCATTTT. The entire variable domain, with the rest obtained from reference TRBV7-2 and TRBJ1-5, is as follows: GAGVSQSPSNKVTEKGKDVELRCDPISGHTALYWYRQSLGQGLEFLIYFQGNSAPDKSGLPSDRFSAERTGGSVSTLTIQRTQQEDSAVYLCASSLGANQPQHFGDGTRLSIL.

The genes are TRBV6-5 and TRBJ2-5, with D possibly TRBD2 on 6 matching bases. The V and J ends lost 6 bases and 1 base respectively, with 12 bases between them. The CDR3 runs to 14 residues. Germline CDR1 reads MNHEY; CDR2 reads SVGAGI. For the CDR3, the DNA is TGTGCCAGCAGCACTAGGAGGGCCCAAGAGACCCAGTACTTC. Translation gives CASSTRRAQETQYF.

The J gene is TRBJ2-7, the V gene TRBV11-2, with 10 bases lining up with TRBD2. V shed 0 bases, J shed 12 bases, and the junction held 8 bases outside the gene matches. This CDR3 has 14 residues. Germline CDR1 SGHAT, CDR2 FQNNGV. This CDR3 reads CASSLDRLAGVVYF. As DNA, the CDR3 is TGTGCCAGCAGCTTAGATCGGCTAGCGGGAGTTGTGTACTTC.

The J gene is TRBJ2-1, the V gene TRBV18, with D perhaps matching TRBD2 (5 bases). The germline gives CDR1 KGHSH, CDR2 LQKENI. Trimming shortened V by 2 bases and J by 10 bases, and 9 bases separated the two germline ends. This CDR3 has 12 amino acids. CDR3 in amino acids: CASSPGREEQFF. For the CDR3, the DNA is TGTGCCAGCTCACCAGGACGGGAAGAGCAGTTCTTC.

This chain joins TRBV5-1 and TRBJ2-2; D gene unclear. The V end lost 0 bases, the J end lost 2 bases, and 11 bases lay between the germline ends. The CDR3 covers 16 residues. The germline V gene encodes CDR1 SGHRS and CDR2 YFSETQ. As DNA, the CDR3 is TGCGCCAGCAGCTTGGAGACCCTGGGCAACACCGGGGAGCTGTTTTTT. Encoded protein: CASSLETLGNTGELFF.

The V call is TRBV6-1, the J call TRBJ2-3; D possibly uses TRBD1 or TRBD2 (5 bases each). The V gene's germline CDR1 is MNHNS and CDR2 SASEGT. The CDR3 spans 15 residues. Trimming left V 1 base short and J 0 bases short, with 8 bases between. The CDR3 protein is CASSEGGSSTDTQYF. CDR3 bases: TGTGCCAGCAGTGAAGGGGGGAGTAGCACAGATACGCAGTATTTT.

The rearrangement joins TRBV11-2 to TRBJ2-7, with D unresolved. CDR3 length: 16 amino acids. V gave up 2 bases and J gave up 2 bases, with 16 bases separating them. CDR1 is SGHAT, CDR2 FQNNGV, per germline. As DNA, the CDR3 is TGTGCCAGCAGCTTAACATTTTCGACGGCTACCTACGAGCAGTACTTC. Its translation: CASSLTFSTATYEQYF.

The CDR3 nucleotides read TGCGCCAGCAGCTTAGGTTCTGGGGCTAGCGGGAGCTCCTACAATGAGCAGTTCTTC. Translation: CASSLGSGASGSSYNEQFF. The V gene is TRBV5-1, the J gene TRBJ2-1; 10 nucleotides match TRBD2. The germline gives CDR1 SGHRS, CDR2 YFSETQ. Germline trimming cut 2 bases from V and 0 bases from J; bases unmatched to any gene: 11. CDR3 length equals 19 residues.

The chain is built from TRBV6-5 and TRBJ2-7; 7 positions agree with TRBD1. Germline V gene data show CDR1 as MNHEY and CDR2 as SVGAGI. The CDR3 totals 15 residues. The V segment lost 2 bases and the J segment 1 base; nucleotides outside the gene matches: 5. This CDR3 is CASSYGKGASYEQYF. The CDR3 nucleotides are TGTGCCAGCAGTTACGGGAAGGGGGCATCCTACGAGCAGTACTTC.

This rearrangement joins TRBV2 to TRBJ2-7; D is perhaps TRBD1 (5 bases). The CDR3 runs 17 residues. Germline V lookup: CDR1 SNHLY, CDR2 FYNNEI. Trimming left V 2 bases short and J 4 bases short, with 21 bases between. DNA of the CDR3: TGTGCCAGCAGTGAAAAGGAAAGGGGCGCCACTCATTACGAGCAGTACTTC. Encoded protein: CASSEKERGATHYEQYF.

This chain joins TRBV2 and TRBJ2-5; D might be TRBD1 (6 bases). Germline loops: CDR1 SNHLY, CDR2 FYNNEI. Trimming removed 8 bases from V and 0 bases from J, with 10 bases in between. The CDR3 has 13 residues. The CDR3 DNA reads TGTGCCAGCGACCCAGGGGACCAAGAGACCCAGTACTTC. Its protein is CASDPGDQETQYF. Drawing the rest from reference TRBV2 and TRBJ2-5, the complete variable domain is EPEVTQTPSHQVTQMGQEVILRCVPISNHLYFYWYRQILGQKVEFLVSFYNNEISEKSEIFDDQFSVERPDGSNFTLKIRSTKLEDSAMYFCASDPGDQETQYFGPGTRLLVL.

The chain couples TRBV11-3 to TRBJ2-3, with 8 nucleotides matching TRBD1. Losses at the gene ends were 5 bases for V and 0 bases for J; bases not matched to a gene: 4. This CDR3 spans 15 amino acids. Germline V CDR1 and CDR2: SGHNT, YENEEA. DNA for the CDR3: TGTGCCAGCAGCACGGGACAGGTCAGCACAGATACGCAGTATTTT. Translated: CASSTGQVSTDTQYF.

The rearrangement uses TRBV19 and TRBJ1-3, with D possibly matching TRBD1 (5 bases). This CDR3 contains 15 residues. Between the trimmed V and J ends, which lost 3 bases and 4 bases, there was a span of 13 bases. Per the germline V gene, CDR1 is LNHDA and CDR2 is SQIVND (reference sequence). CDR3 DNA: TGTGCCAGTAGTATCCTCCACGGGGACGGAAACACCATATATTTT. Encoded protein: CASSILHGDGNTIYF.

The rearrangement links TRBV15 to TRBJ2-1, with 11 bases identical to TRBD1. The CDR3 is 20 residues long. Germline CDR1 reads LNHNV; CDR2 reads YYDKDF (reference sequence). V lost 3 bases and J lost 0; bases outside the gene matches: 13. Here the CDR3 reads CATSRDLGQGGTGSYNEQFF. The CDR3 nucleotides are TGTGCCACCAGCAGGGACTTGGGACAGGGGGGAACGGGCTCCTACAATGAGCAGTTCTTC.

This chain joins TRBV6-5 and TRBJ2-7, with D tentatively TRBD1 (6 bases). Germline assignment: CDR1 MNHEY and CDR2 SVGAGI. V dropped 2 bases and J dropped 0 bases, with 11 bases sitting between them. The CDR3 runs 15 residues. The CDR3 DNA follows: TGTGCCAGCAGTTACGCTCGGGACACCTCCTACGAGCAGTACTTC. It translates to CASSYARDTSYEQYF.

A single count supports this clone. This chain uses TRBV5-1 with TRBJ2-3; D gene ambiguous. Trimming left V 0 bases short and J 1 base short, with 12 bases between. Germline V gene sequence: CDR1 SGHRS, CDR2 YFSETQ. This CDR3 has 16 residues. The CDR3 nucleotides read TGCGCCAGCAGCTTGGGTGGGGTTCCTGGCACAGATACGCAGTATTTT. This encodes CASSLGGVPGTDTQYF.

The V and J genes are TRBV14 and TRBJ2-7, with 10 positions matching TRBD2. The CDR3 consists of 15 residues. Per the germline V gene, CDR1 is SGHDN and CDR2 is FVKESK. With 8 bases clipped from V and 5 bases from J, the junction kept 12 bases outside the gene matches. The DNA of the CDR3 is TGTGCCAGCCGACCTAGCGGGAGTAGGGGGCACGAGCAGTACTTC. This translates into CASRPSGSRGHEQYF.

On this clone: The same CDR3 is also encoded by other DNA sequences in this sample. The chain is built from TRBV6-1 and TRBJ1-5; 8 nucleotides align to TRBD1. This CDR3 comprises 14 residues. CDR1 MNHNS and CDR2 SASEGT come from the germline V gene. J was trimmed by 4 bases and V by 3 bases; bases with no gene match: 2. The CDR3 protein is CASSDNRGNQPQHF. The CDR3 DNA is TGTGCCAGCAGTGACAACAGGGGGAATCAGCCCCAGCATTTT.

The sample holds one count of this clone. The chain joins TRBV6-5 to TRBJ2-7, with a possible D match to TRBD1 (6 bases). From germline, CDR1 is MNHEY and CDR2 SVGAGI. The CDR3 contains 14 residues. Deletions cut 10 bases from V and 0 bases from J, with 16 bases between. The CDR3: CATRDILSSYEQYF. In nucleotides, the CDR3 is TGTGCCACTCGGGACATTCTGAGCTCCTACGAGCAGTACTTC.

DNA for the CDR3: TGTGCCAGCAGCCCAGGGATTCGGACTAACGAGCAGTACTTC. Translating it yields CASSPGIRTNEQYF. V and J are TRBV11-1 and TRBJ2-7; D possibly corresponds to TRBD2 (6 bases). Per the germline V gene, CDR1 is SGHAT and CDR2 is FQDESV (reference sequence). The CDR3 spans 14 residues. The V and J ends lost 5 bases and 5 bases respectively, with 16 bases between them.

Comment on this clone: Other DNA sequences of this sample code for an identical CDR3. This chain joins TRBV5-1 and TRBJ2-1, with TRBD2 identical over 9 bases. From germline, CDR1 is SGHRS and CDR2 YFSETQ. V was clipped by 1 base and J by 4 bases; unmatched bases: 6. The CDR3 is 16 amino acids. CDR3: CASSLLAGISYNEQFF. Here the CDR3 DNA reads TGCGCCAGCAGCTTGCTAGCGGGGATCTCATACAATGAGCAGTTCTTC.

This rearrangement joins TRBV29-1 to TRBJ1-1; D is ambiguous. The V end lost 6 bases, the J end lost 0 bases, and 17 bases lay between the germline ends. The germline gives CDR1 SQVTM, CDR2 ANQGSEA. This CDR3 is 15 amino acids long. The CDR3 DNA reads TGCAGCGTAGCCGGGCTCCGAGCCGTGAACACTGAAGCTTTCTTT. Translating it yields CSVAGLRAVNTEAFF.

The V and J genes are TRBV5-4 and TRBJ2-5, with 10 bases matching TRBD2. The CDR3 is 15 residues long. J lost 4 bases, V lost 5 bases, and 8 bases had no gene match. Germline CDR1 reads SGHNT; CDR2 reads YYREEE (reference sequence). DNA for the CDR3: TGTGCCAGCAGGGCCGGGACTAGCGATGGAGAGACCCAGTACTTC. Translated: CASRAGTSDGETQYF.

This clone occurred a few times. CDR3 loop: CASRRINQPQHF. CDR3 DNA: TGTGCCAGTCGACGGATTAATCAGCCCCAGCATTTT. V is TRBV2 and J is TRBJ1-5; D is uncertain. CDR1 and CDR2 from the germline V gene are SNHLY and FYNNEI. The CDR3 is 12 residues long. The V end lost 9 bases, the J end lost 4 bases, and 10 bases lay between the germline ends.